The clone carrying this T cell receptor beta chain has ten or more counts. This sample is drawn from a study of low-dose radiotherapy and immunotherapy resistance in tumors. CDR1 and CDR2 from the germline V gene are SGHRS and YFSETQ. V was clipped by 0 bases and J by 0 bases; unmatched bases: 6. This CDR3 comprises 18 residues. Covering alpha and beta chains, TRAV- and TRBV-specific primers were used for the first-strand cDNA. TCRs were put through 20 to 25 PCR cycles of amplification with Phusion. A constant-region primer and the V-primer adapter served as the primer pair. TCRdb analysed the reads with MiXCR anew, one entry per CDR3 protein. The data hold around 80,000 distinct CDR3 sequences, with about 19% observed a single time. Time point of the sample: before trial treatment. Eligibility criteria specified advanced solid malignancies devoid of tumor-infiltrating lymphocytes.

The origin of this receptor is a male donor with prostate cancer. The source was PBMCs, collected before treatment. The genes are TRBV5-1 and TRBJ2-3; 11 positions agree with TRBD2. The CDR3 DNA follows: TGCGCCAGCAGCTTGGCTCTAGCGGGAGGAACTAGCACAGATACGCAGTATTTT. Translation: CASSLALAGGTSTDTQYF.